The rows below give T cell receptor beta chains drawn from one sample of a study of blood T cell repertoires in COVID-19. Clones were sequenced by immunoSEQ multiplex PCR, and TCRdb holds only the in-frame ones, with some missing. The sample shows some 460,000 clones, roughly 90% of them seen only once. The specimen was PBMCs or T cells enriched from blood (not recorded which). The receptors were sampled from a woman under 30 who had recovered from COVID-19. The CDR3 runs from the conserved cysteine through the conserved F or W. D genes are given only for firm matches. Some rows have no size entry. The others give once, few or many, or a class for an expanded clone.

clone size: .; V gene: TRBV19; CDR3 length: 15; J gene: TRBJ2-1; D gene: TRBD1; CDR3 DNA: TGTGCCAGTAGTCCCGGGACAGGGCCCCCCAATGAGCAGTTCTTC; CDR3 protein: CASSPGTGPPNEQFF
clone size: .; V gene: TRBV28; CDR3 length: 12; J gene: TRBJ2-1; D gene: .; CDR3 DNA: TGTGCCAGCAGACAGGACCGGCATGAGCAGTTCTTC; CDR3 protein: CASRQDRHEQFF
clone size: .; V gene: TRBV18; CDR3 length: 15; J gene: TRBJ1-1; D gene: .; CDR3 DNA: TGTGCCAGCTCACCACCTACAGGAACGCCCACTGAAGCTTTCTTT; CDR3 protein: CASSPPTGTPTEAFF
clone size: .; V gene: TRBV6-5; CDR3 length: 15; J gene: TRBJ1-3; D gene: TRBD1; CDR3 DNA: TGTGCCAGCACCACAGGGGTAACCTCTGGAAACACCATATATTTT; CDR3 protein: CASTTGVTSGNTIYF
clone size: .; V gene: TRBV4-1; CDR3 length: 14; J gene: TRBJ2-3; D gene: TRBD2; CDR3 DNA: TGCGCCAGCAGCCAGGTGGCGGGGGTAGATACGCAGTATTTT; CDR3 protein: CASSQVAGVDTQYF
clone size: .; V gene: TRBV7-8; CDR3 length: 14; J gene: TRBJ2-5; D gene: .; CDR3 DNA: TGTGCCAGCAGCTTGCGACTACCCAGGGAGACCCAGTACTTC; CDR3 protein: CASSLRLPRETQYF
clone size: .; V gene: TRBV19; CDR3 length: 11; J gene: TRBJ1-2; D gene: .; CDR3 DNA: TGTGCCAGTAACGGACTCTATGGCTACACCTTC; CDR3 protein: CASNGLYGYTF
clone size: .; V gene: TRBV27; CDR3 length: 13; J gene: TRBJ1-1; D gene: .; CDR3 DNA: TGTGCCAGCAGTATCTCGGGAACCACTGAAGCTTTCTTT; CDR3 protein: CASSISGTTEAFF
clone size: .; V gene: TRBV25-1; CDR3 length: 13; J gene: TRBJ1-4; D gene: .; CDR3 DNA: TGTGCCAGCAGTGACAGTTATAATGAAAAACTGTTTTTT; CDR3 protein: CASSDSYNEKLFF
clone size: .; V gene: TRBV4-2; CDR3 length: 16; J gene: TRBJ1-5; D gene: TRBD1; CDR3 DNA: TGTGCCAGCAGCCCGAGCCAGACAGGGCGGGATCAGCCCCAGCATTTT; CDR3 protein: CASSPSQTGRDQPQHF
clone size: .; V gene: TRBV7-8; CDR3 length: 14; J gene: TRBJ2-7; D gene: TRBD1; CDR3 DNA: TGTGCCAGCAGCTGGGACAGGGGGCCCTACGAGCAGTACTTC; CDR3 protein: CASSWDRGPYEQYF
clone size: .; V gene: TRBV29-1; CDR3 length: 12; J gene: TRBJ1-1; D gene: .; CDR3 DNA: TGCAGCGTCGCCGGACTGTACACTGAAGCTTTCTTT; CDR3 protein: CSVAGLYTEAFF
clone size: few; V gene: TRBV5-1; CDR3 length: 15; J gene: TRBJ1-2; D gene: .; CDR3 DNA: TGCGCCAGCAGCTCTACACCGACTAACTTCTATGGCTACACCTTC; CDR3 protein: CASSSTPTNFYGYTF
clone size: .; V gene: TRBV27; CDR3 length: 15; J gene: TRBJ1-6; D gene: TRBD1; CDR3 DNA: TGTGCCAGCAGTTTCCCGGGACAGCCCCCAGGGGCCCTCCACTTT; CDR3 protein: CASSFPGQPPGALHF
clone size: .; V gene: TRBV5-8; CDR3 length: 17; J gene: TRBJ1-1; D gene: TRBD1; CDR3 DNA: TGTGCCAGCAGCGGGTGGACAGGGGGTTTAGTGAACACTGAAGCTTTCTTT; CDR3 protein: CASSGWTGGLVNTEAFF
clone size: .; V gene: TRBV6-5; CDR3 length: 15; J gene: TRBJ2-5; D gene: TRBD2; CDR3 DNA: TGTGCCAGCAGTTACTCAGTCACTAGCGTGGAGACCCAGTACTTC; CDR3 protein: CASSYSVTSVETQYF
clone size: .; V gene: TRBV2; CDR3 length: 16; J gene: TRBJ2-1; D gene: TRBD2; CDR3 DNA: TGTGCCAGCAGAGACCCTACTAGCGGGCGCCTTAATGAGCAGTTCTTC; CDR3 protein: CASRDPTSGRLNEQFF
clone size: .; V gene: TRBV3-1/TRBV3-2; CDR3 length: 16; J gene: TRBJ1-1; D gene: TRBD1; CDR3 DNA: TGTGCCAGCAGCCAAGAGGGGAGGACAGGGAGCACTGAAGCTTTCTTT; CDR3 protein: CASSQEGRTGSTEAFF
clone size: once; V gene: TRBV19; CDR3 length: 14; J gene: TRBJ2-3; D gene: .; CDR3 DNA: TGTGCCAGTAGTATCCAACTAGTCACAGATACGCAGTATTTT; CDR3 protein: CASSIQLVTDTQYF
clone size: .; V gene: TRBV5-5; CDR3 length: 14; J gene: TRBJ1-2; D gene: .; CDR3 DNA: TGTGCCAGCAGCCCCCAGGGTCCCGGCTATGGCTACACCTTC; CDR3 protein: CASSPQGPGYGYTF
clone size: .; V gene: TRBV6-6; CDR3 length: 14; J gene: TRBJ2-3; D gene: .; CDR3 DNA: TGTGCCAGCAGTCGGACGGGTAGCACAGATACGCAGTATTTT; CDR3 protein: CASSRTGSTDTQYF
clone size: few; V gene: TRBV19; CDR3 length: 13; J gene: TRBJ1-1; D gene: .; CDR3 DNA: TGTGCCAGTAGTACCGAGCAGAACACTGAAGCTTTCTTT; CDR3 protein: CASSTEQNTEAFF
clone size: once; V gene: TRBV29-1; CDR3 length: 15; J gene: TRBJ1-2; D gene: .; CDR3 DNA: TGCAGCGTTGAGGGGGCTTTCCTCTCTAACTATGGCTACACCTTC; CDR3 protein: CSVEGAFLSNYGYTF
clone size: .; V gene: TRBV6-5; CDR3 length: 14; J gene: TRBJ1-2; D gene: TRBD1; CDR3 DNA: TGTGCCAGCAGCGGGGGACAGGGGTTCTATGGCTACACCTTC; CDR3 protein: CASSGGQGFYGYTF
clone size: .; V gene: TRBV5-5; CDR3 length: 16; J gene: TRBJ1-4; D gene: TRBD1; CDR3 DNA: TGTGCCAGCAGCGCAACGAAACAGGGGGCTTGGGAAAAACTGTTTTTT; CDR3 protein: CASSATKQGAWEKLFF
clone size: .; V gene: TRBV25-1; CDR3 length: 15; J gene: TRBJ1-2; D gene: .; CDR3 DNA: TGTGCCAGCAGTCGAGAGGGGGAGATACTCTATGGCTACACCTTC; CDR3 protein: CASSREGEILYGYTF
clone size: .; V gene: TRBV19; CDR3 length: 13; J gene: TRBJ1-2; D gene: TRBD1; CDR3 DNA: TGTGCCAGTAGTATAACAGGGGGCGAAGGCTACACCTTC; CDR3 protein: CASSITGGEGYTF
clone size: .; V gene: TRBV6-1; CDR3 length: 14; J gene: TRBJ1-3; D gene: .; CDR3 DNA: TGTGCCAGCAGTGAGCCAGAAAGTGGAAACACCATATATTTT; CDR3 protein: CASSEPESGNTIYF
clone size: .; V gene: TRBV24-1; CDR3 length: 15; J gene: TRBJ1-4; D gene: TRBD1; CDR3 DNA: TGTGCCACCAGTGATCCGGGACAGGGGGATGAAAAACTGTTTTTT; CDR3 protein: CATSDPGQGDEKLFF
clone size: .; V gene: TRBV19; CDR3 length: 15; J gene: TRBJ2-7; D gene: .; CDR3 DNA: TGTGCCAGTAGACGGAAGCCTGACAACTCCTACGAGCAGTACTTC; CDR3 protein: CASRRKPDNSYEQYF
clone size: .; V gene: TRBV3-1/TRBV3-2; CDR3 length: 20; J gene: TRBJ2-5; D gene: TRBD2; CDR3 DNA: TGTGCCAGCAGCCAAGAGGCCGGACTAGCGGGGGCCCTTCACCAAGAGACCCAGTACTTC; CDR3 protein: CASSQEAGLAGALHQETQYF
clone size: .; V gene: TRBV29-1; CDR3 length: 15; J gene: TRBJ2-1; D gene: .; CDR3 DNA: TGCAGCGTTCGGGTTTTGCGGGGCTCCTACAATGAGCAGTTCTTC; CDR3 protein: CSVRVLRGSYNEQFF
clone size: .; V gene: TRBV30; CDR3 length: 14; J gene: TRBJ1-1; D gene: .; CDR3 DNA: TGTGCCTGGAGTGTCTATCCGGCCAGGACTGAAGCTTTCTTT; CDR3 protein: CAWSVYPARTEAFF
clone size: few; V gene: TRBV6-5; CDR3 length: 15; J gene: TRBJ1-1; D gene: .; CDR3 DNA: TGTGCCAGCAGTTACTTTCGGGTGACGAACACTGAAGCTTTCTTT; CDR3 protein: CASSYFRVTNTEAFF
clone size: once; V gene: TRBV29-1; CDR3 length: 14; J gene: TRBJ1-5; D gene: .; CDR3 DNA: TGCAGCGTGAGGACCCGGCAGGGCAGTCAGCCCCAGCATTTT; CDR3 protein: CSVRTRQGSQPQHF
clone size: .; V gene: TRBV5-1; CDR3 length: 17; J gene: TRBJ2-5; D gene: TRBD2; CDR3 DNA: TGCGCCAGCAGCCTTTTTAGCGGGGTCGGGTACCAAGAGACCCAGTACTTC; CDR3 protein: CASSLFSGVGYQETQYF
clone size: few; V gene: TRBV9; CDR3 length: 14; J gene: TRBJ1-1; D gene: .; CDR3 DNA: TGTGCCAGCAGCGTAGAGGGAGGGAACACTGAAGCTTTCTTT; CDR3 protein: CASSVEGGNTEAFF